This T cell receptor beta chain is drawn from a study of beta chain features in type 1 diabetes. The study, taken as a whole, reports: In the patient group, naive, central memory and Treg TCRB repertoires seemed more alike than in the healthy donor group.

Investigators reverse transcribed all isolated RNA, so they sequenced expressed TCRB transcripts. Measured with immunoSEQ multiplex PCR; TCRdb has only the in-frame clones, and not every one. The table records 250,000 or so clones, 55% to 70% of them present only once. CDR1 and CDR2 from the germline V gene are SGDLS and YYNGEE. The CDR3 loop spans 14 amino acids. V lost 1 base and J lost 0, with 5 bases in between. This clone has a single count. What it binds is unknown. This specimen includes other DNA sequences encoding the same CDR3. The sequenced sample was naive CD4+ T cells from blood. This chain joins TRBV9 and TRBJ2-1; D unclear. This clonotype was sampled from a man aged 25-45 years in good health. The CDR3 here is CASSVLSSYNEQFF. The CDR3 nucleotides are TGTGCCAGCAGCGTATTGAGCTCCTACAATGAGCAGTTCTTC. The full variable domain, with the rest looked up from reference TRBV9 and TRBJ2-1, is DSGVTQTPKHLITATGQRVTLRCSPRSGDLSVYWYQQSLDQGLQFLIQYYNGEERAKGNILERFSAQQFPDLHSELNLSSLELGDSALYFCASSVLSSYNEQFFGPGTRLTVL.